Shown below are 3 T cell receptor beta chains from a single sample sequenced in a study of cytomegalovirus exposure and HLA in healthy donors. A multiplex PCR was run with 60 Vbeta primers and 13 Jbeta primers. Profiled with immunoSEQ multiplex PCR; TCRdb holds only in-frame clones, not every one. This table has about 89,000 clones, approximately 79% appearing once. Input material: PBMCs. These receptor sequences come from a man aged 25 to 40 in good health and CMV-seronegative.

In nucleotides, the CDR3 is TGCGCCAGCAGCTTGGAAGTCTACACAGATACGCAGTATTTT. Its translation: CASSLEVYTDTQYF. This sequence joins TRBV5-1 and TRBJ2-3; D remains ambiguous. V was trimmed by 0 bases and J by 2 bases, leaving 7 bases between them. The germline gives CDR1 SGHRS, CDR2 YFSETQ. There are 14 residues in the CDR3.

This rearrangement joins TRBV7-6 to TRBJ2-5; TRBD2 matches at 10 bases. The CDR3 is made up of 15 amino acids. V dropped 5 bases and J dropped 3; count of bases not matched to a gene: 6. Germline assignment: CDR1 SGHVS and CDR2 FNYEAQ. CDR3 bases: TGTGCCAGCAGCCCCGGGACTAGCGTGAAAGAGACCCAGTACTTC. This codes for CASSPGTSVKETQYF. Together with reference TRBV7-6 and TRBJ2-5, the CDR3 gives the full variable domain: GAGVSQSPRYKVTKRGQDVALRCDPISGHVSLYWYRQALGQGPEFLTYFNYEAQQDKSGLPNDRFSAERPEGSISTLTIQRTEQRDSAMYRCASSPGTSVKETQYFGPGTRLLVL.

The V and J genes are TRBV6-1 and TRBJ1-5, with 11 bases identical to TRBD1. V shed 4 bases and J 4 bases; nucleotides not matched to a gene: 6. Germline V gene data show CDR1 as MNHNS and CDR2 as SASEGT. This CDR3 region has 16 residues. CDR3 amino acids: CASSAGTGGENQPQHF. CDR3 sequence (DNA): TGTGCCAGCAGTGCCGGGACAGGGGGAGAAAATCAGCCCCAGCATTTT.